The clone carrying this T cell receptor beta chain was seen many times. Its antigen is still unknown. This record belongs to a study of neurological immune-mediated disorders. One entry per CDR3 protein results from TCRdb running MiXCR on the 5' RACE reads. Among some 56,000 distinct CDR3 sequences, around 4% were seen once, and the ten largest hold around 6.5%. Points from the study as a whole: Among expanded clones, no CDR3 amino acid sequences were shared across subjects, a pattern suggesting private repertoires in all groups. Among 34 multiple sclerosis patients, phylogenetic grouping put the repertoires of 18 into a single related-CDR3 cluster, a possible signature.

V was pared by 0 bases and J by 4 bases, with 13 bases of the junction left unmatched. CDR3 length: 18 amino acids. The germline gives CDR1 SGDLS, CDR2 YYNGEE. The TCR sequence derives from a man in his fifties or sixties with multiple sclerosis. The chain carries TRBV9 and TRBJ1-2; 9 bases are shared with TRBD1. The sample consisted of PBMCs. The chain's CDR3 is CASSVAPDPGQGLYGYTF. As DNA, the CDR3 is TGTGCCAGCAGCGTAGCTCCTGATCCGGGACAGGGTCTCTATGGCTACACCTTC.